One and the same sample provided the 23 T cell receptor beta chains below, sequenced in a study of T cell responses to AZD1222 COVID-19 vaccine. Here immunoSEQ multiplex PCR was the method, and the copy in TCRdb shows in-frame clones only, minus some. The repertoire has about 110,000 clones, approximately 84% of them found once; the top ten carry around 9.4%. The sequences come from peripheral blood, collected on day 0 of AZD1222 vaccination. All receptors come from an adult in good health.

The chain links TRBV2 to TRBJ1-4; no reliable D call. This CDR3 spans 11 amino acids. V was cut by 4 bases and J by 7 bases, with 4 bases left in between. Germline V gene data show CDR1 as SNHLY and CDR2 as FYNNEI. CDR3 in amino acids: CASSAIEKLFF. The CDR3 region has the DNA TGTGCCAGCAGTGCTATTGAAAAACTGTTTTTT. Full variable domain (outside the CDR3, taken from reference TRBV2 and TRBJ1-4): EPEVTQTPSHQVTQMGQEVILRCVPISNHLYFYWYRQILGQKVEFLVSFYNNEISEKSEIFDDQFSVERPDGSNFTLKIRSTKLEDSAMYFCASSAIEKLFFGSGTQLSVL.

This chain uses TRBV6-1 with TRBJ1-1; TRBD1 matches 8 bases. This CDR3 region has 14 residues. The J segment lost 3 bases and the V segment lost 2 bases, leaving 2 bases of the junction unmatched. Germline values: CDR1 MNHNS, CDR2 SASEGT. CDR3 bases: TGTGCCAGCAGTGAACAGGGGGCGTACACTGAAGCTTTCTTT. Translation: CASSEQGAYTEAFF.

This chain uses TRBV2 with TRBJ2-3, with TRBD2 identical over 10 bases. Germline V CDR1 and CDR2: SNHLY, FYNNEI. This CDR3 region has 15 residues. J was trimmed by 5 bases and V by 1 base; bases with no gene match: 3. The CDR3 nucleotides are TGTGCCAGCAGTGAAGAGGCTAGCGGGGGAGATACGCAGTATTTT. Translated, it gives CASSEEASGGDTQYF. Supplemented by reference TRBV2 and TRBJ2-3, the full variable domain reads EPEVTQTPSHQVTQMGQEVILRCVPISNHLYFYWYRQILGQKVEFLVSFYNNEISEKSEIFDDQFSVERPDGSNFTLKIRSTKLEDSAMYFCASSEEASGGDTQYFGPGTRLTVL.

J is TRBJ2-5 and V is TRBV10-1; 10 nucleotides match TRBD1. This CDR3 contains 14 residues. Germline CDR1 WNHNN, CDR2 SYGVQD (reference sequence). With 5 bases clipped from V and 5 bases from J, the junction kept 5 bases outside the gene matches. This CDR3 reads CASSSTGGDETQYF. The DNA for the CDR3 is TGCGCCAGCAGTTCGACAGGGGGCGATGAGACCCAGTACTTC.

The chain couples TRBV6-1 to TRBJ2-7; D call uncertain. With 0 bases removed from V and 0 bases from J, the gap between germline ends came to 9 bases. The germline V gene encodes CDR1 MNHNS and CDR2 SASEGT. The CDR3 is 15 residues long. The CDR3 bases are TGTGCCAGCAGTGAAGCGGCAGCTGACTCCTACGAGCAGTACTTC. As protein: CASSEAAADSYEQYF.

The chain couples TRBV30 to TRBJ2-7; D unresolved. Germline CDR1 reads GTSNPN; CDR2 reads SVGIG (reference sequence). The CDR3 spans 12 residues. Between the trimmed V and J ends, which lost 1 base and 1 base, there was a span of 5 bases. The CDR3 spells CAWSDYSYEQYF. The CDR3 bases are TGTGCCTGGAGTGATTATTCCTACGAGCAGTACTTC.

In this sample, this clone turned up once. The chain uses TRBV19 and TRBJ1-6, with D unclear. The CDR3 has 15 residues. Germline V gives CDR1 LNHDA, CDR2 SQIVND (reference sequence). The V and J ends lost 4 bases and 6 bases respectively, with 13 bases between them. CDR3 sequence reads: CASSTTGPPNSPLHF. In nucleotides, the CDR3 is TGTGCCAGTAGTACCACCGGGCCTCCTAATTCACCCCTCCACTTT.

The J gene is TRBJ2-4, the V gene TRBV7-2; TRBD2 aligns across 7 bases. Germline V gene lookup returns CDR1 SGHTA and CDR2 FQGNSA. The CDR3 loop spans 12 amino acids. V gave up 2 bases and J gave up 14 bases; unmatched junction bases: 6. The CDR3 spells CASSLRAGEKYF. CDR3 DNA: TGTGCCAGCAGCTTACGGGCGGGGGAAAAGTACTTC.

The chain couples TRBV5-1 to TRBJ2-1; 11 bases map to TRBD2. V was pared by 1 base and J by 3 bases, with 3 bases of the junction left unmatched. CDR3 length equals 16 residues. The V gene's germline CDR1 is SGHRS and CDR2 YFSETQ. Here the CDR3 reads CASSLLAGGNYNEQFF. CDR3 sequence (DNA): TGCGCCAGCAGCTTGTTAGCGGGAGGGAACTACAATGAGCAGTTCTTC. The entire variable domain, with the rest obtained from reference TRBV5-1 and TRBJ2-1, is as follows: KAGVTQTPRYLIKTRGQQVTLSCSPISGHRSVSWYQQTPGQGLQFLFEYFSETQRNKGNFPGRFSGRQFSNSRSEMNVSTLELGDSALYLCASSLLAGGNYNEQFFGPGTRLTVL.

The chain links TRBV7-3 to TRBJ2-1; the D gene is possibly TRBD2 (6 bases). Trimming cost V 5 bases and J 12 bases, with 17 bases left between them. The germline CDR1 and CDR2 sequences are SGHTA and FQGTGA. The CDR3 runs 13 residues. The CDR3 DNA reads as TGTGCCAGCAGCCCCCAGTCGGGACTCGGGCAGTTCTTC. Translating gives CASSPQSGLGQFF.

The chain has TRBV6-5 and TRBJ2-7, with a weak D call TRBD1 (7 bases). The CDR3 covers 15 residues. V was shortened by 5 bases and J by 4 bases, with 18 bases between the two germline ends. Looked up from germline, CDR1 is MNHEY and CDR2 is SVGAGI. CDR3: CASSPTPTGRYEQYF. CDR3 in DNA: TGTGCCAGCAGTCCTACACCGACAGGGAGGTACGAGCAGTACTTC.

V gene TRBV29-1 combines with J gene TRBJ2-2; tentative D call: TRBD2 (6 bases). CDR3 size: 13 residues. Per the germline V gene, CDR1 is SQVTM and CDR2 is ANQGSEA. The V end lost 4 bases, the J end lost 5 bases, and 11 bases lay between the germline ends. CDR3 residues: CSVATGLTGELFF. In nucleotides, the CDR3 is TGCAGCGTTGCCACAGGACTAACCGGGGAGCTGTTTTTT.

CDR3 sequence (DNA): TGTGCCATCAGTCCCGGGACTACGTCTCAAGAGACCCAGTACTTC. This translates into CAISPGTTSQETQYF. V is TRBV10-3 and J is TRBJ2-5; 7 nucleotides match TRBD2. V was pared by 5 bases and J by 2 bases, with 8 bases of the junction left unmatched. The CDR3 runs 15 residues. Looked up from germline, CDR1 is ENHRY and CDR2 is SYGVKD.

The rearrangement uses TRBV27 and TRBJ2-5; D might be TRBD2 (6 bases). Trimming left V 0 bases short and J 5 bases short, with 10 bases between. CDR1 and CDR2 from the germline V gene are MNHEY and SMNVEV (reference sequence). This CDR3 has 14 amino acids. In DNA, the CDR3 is TGTGCCAGCAGTTTATCCGGGAGTAGGGAGACCCAGTACTTC. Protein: CASSLSGSRETQYF.

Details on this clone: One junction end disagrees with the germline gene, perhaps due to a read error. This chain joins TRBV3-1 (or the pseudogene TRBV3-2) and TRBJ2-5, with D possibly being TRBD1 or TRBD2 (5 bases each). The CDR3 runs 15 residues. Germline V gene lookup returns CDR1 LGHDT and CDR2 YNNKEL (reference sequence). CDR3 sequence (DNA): TGTGCCAGCAGACAAGGATTGGGACCCCAAGAGACCCAGTACTTC. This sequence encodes CASRQGLGPQETQYF.

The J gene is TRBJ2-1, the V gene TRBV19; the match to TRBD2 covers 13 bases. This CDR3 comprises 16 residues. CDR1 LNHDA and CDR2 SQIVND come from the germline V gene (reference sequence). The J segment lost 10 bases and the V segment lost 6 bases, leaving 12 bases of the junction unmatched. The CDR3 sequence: CASRTSGLAGAGEQFF. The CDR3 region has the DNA TGTGCCAGTAGAACTTCTGGACTAGCGGGGGCAGGGGAGCAGTTCTTC. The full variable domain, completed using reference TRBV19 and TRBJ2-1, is DGGITQSPKYLFRKEGQNVTLSCEQNLNHDAMYWYRQDPGQGLRLIYYSQIVNDFQKGDIAEGYSVSREKKESFPLTVTSAQKNPTAFYLCASRTSGLAGAGEQFFGPGTRLTVL.

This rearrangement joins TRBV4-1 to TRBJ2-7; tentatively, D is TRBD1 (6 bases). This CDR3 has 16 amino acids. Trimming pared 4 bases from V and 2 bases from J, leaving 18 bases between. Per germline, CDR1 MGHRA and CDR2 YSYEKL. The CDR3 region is CASSRPGQQTPYEQYF. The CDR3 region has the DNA TGCGCCAGCAGCCGCCCGGGACAACAAACCCCCTACGAGCAGTACTTC.

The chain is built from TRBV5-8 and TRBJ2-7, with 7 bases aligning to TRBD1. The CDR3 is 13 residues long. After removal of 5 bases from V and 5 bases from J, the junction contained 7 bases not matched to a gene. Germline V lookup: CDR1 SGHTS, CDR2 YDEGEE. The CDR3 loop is CASRMTGTDEQYF. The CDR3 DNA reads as TGTGCCAGCAGAATGACAGGGACGGACGAGCAGTACTTC. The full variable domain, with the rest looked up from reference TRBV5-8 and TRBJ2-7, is EAGVTQSPTHLIKTRGQQATLRCSPISGHTSVYWYQQALGLGLQFLLWYDEGEERNRGNFPPRFSGRQFPNYSSELNVNALELEDSALYLCASRMTGTDEQYFGPGTRLTVT.

The CDR3: CASSLVQWDTEAFF. The CDR3 bases are TGTGCCAGCAGCTTAGTACAGTGGGACACTGAAGCTTTCTTT. The chain has TRBV11-3 and TRBJ1-1; no clear D. V was cut by 1 base and J by 3 bases, with 9 bases left in between. The CDR3 extends over 14 amino acids. CDR1 and CDR2 (germline): SGHNT, YENEEA.

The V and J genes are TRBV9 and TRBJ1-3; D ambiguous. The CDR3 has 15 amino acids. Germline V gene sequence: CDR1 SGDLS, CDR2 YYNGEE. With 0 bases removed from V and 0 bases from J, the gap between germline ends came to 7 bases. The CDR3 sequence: CASSVDAHSGNTIYF. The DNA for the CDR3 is TGTGCCAGCAGCGTAGATGCACACTCTGGAAACACCATATATTTT.

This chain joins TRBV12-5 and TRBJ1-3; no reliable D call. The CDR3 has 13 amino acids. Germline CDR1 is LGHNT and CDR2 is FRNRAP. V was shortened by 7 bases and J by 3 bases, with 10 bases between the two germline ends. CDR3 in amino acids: CASVKDLGNTIYF. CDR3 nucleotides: TGTGCTAGTGTAAAGGACCTTGGAAACACCATATATTTT. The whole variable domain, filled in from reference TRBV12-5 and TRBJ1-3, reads DARVTQTPRHKVTEMGQEVTMRCQPILGHNTVFWYRQTMMQGLELLAYFRNRAPLDDSGMPKDRFSAEMPDATLATLKIQPSEPRDSAVYFCASVKDLGNTIYFGEGSWLTVV.

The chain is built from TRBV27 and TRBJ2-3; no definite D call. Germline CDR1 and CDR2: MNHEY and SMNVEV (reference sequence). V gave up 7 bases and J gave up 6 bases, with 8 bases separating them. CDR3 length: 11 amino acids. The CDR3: CASKEFDTQYF. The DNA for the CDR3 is TGTGCCAGCAAGGAGTTCGATACGCAGTATTTT.

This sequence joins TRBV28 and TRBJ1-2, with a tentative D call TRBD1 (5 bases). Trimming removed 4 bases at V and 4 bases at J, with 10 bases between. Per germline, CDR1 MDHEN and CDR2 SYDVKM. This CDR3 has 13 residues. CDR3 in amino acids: CASSSGFGYGYTF. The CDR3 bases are TGTGCCAGCAGTTCAGGGTTCGGCTATGGCTACACCTTC.